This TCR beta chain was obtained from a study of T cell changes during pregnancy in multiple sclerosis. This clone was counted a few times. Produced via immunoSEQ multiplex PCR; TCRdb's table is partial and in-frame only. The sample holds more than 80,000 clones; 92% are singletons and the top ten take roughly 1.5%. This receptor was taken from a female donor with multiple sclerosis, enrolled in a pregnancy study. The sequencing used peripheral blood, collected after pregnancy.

The CDR3 loop is CASRRQGFTGELFF. Written as DNA, the CDR3 is TGTGCCAGTAGACGACAGGGGTTCACCGGGGAGCTGTTTTTT. This chain joins TRBV19 and TRBJ2-2; the match to TRBD1 covers 8 bases. This CDR3 is built from 14 residues. Germline trimming cut 6 bases from V and 4 bases from J; bases unmatched to any gene: 4. Germline V CDR1 and CDR2: LNHDA, SQIVND (reference sequence).